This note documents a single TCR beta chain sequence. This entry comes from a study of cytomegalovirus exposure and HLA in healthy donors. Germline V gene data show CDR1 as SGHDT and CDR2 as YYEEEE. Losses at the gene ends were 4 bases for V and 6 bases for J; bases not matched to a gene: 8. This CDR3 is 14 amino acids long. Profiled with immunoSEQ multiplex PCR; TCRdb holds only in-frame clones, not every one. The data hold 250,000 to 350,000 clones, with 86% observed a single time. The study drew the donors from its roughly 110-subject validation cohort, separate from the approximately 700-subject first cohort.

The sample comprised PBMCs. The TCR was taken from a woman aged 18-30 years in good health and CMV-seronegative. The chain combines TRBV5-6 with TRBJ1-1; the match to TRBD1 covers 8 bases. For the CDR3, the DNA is TGTGCCAGCAGCACCGCAGGGGGCCTCGCTGAAGCTTTCTTT. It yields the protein CASSTAGGLAEAFF.